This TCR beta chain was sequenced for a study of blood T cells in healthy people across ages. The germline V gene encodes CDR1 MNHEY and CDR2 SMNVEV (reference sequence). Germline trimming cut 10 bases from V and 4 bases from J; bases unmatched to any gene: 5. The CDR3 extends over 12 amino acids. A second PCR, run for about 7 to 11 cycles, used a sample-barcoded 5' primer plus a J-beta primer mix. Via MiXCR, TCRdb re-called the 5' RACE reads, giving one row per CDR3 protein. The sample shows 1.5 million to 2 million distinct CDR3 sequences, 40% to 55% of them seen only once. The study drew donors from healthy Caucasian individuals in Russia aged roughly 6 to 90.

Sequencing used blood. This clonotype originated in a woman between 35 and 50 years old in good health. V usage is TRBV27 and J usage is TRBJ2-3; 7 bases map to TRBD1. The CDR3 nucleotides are TGTGCCACACAGGGGATGCCAGATACGCAGTATTTT. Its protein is CATQGMPDTQYF.